This entry is about one TCR beta chain. Antigen unknown. Germline assignment: CDR1 MNHNY and CDR2 SVGAGI (reference sequence). The CDR3 length is 14 residues. The V end was cut by 8 bases, the J end by 3 bases, with 14 bases between. Indicated time point: about 6 months of natalizumab therapy. This sample is drawn from a study of multiple sclerosis patients with progressive multifocal leukoencephalopathy. The study, taken as a whole, reports: Expanded clones at PML onset predated and persisted through natalizumab therapy. It is unclear whether the findings reflect JC virus infection or general immunocompromise.

Synthetic inline TR CDR3 controls covering all V-J pairings were spiked into each PCR. Some clones are missing from TCRdb's copy, which holds only in-frame ones; the method was immunoSEQ multiplex PCR. The table includes under 30,000 clones, approximately 89% detected once. The receptor was derived from a human donor with multiple sclerosis. This chain joins TRBV6-6 and TRBJ2-1; D remains unclear. The sequences come from PBMCs, collected from a patient treated with natalizumab. The CDR3 DNA is TGTGCCAGCGAATCGCGGAGCCTCTACAATGAGCAGTTCTTC. Its translation is CASESRSLYNEQFF.